This is a list of T cell receptor beta chains from one sample in a study of shared clonotypes between healthy human individuals. Method: immunoSEQ multiplex PCR; TCRdb's copy keeps in-frame clones and lacks some. The sample lists about 1.1 million clones, 75% to 80% seen once, with under 0.8% in the top ten. Sequenced sample: memory CD4+ T cells from PBMCs. All receptors derive from a man between 18 and 29 years old in good health. Some clones in this sample may be carry-over from other donors' samples. Both conserved end residues are part of each CDR3. A D gene is named only where the DNA matches it firmly. Clone size appears in some rows only: once, few, many, or a class for an expanded clone.

DNA	CDR3	D	J	size	V
TGTGCCAGCAGCTTAGGGGGGACAAGTACCTACGAGCAGTACTTC	CASSLGGTSTYEQYF	NA	TRBJ2-7	NA	TRBV7-2
TGCGCCAGCAGCCAAGCGGCGGGTTCCTCCTACGAGCAGTACTTC	CASSQAAGSSYEQYF	NA	TRBJ2-7	NA	TRBV4-3
TGTGCCAGCAGCTTCCGACTAGCGGGATATAATGAGCAGTTCTTC	CASSFRLAGYNEQFF	TRBD2	TRBJ2-1	NA	TRBV11-3
TGTGCCAGCAGCGTAGAGCGGGAGAAGCAGTATTTT	CASSVEREKQYF	TRBD2	TRBJ2-3	NA	TRBV9
TGCAGCGTACGGGACAGAGCCTACGAGCAGTACTTC	CSVRDRAYEQYF	TRBD1	TRBJ2-7	NA	TRBV29-1
TGTGCCAGCAGTGAAGAGCGGTCCGGGGAGCTGTTTTTT	CASSEERSGELFF	NA	TRBJ2-2	many	TRBV6-1
TGTGCCATAAACTGGGACAGCTCCTACGAGCAGTACTTC	CAINWDSSYEQYF	TRBD1	TRBJ2-7	NA	TRBV10-3
TGTGCCAGCAGCTCGACACCGCCCTATGGCTACACCTTC	CASSSTPPYGYTF	NA	TRBJ1-2	few	TRBV5-6
TGCAGCGTGTGGGGGCAGGGAGGTGAAAAACTGTTTTTT	CSVWGQGGEKLFF	NA	TRBJ1-4	NA	TRBV29-1
TGCGCCAGCAGTGAGGTTTGGGGGCTCCTGACTTTC	CASSEVWGLLTF	NA	TRBJ2-6	NA	TRBV10-2
TGTGCCAGCAGTGAAGGTCAGATCTATGGCTACACCTTC	CASSEGQIYGYTF	NA	TRBJ1-2	once	TRBV6-1
TGTGCCAGCAGTCACGAAGGACTAGCGGGAGTTGCGAACACCGGGGAGCTGTTTTTT	CASSHEGLAGVANTGELFF	TRBD2	TRBJ2-2	NA	TRBV2
TGTGCCAGCAGCAGGGTGGCCTACGAGCAGTACTTC	CASSRVAYEQYF	NA	TRBJ2-7	once	TRBV11-2
TGTGCCAGCAGCTTGACCTCAGGGGGAAACACCATATATTTT	CASSLTSGGNTIYF	NA	TRBJ1-3	once	TRBV7-3
TGTGCCAGCAGCTTAGATGCGGAAGAGACCCAGTACTTC	CASSLDAEETQYF	NA	TRBJ2-5	NA	TRBV7-9
TGTGCCAGCTCACCATCCAGCGCAGGGGACTATGGCTACACCTTC	CASSPSSAGDYGYTF	NA	TRBJ1-2	few	TRBV18
TGCGCCAGCAGCCGACAGGGCGAGACCCAGTACTTC	CASSRQGETQYF	TRBD1	TRBJ2-5	once	TRBV4-1
TGCGCCAGCAGTCAGGCGAAGGGCCATGATGGAGATACGCAGTATTTT	CASSQAKGHDGDTQYF	NA	TRBJ2-3	NA	TRBV5-1
TGTGCCAGCAGTGCGGGACAGGGGGCCACTGAAGCTTTCTTT	CASSAGQGATEAFF	TRBD1	TRBJ1-1	NA	TRBV28
TGTGCCAGCAGCTTCCGCGGGAGGGCCGAGGATGAGCAGTTCTTC	CASSFRGRAEDEQFF	TRBD2	TRBJ2-1	NA	TRBV7-9
TGCGCCAGCAGCCAGGGCCAAAGCGGGGAAAACACCATATATTTT	CASSQGQSGENTIYF	NA	TRBJ1-3	few	TRBV4-1
TGTGCCACCAGCAGAGATGAGGGCAGCGGCTACACCTTC	CATSRDEGSGYTF	NA	TRBJ1-2	NA	TRBV15
TGTGCCAGCGGTGAGGGCGCAGGGGGATCCTACAATGAGCAGTTCTTC	CASGEGAGGSYNEQFF	TRBD1	TRBJ2-1	NA	TRBV9
TGCGCCAGCAGCCAAGTGTGGGGTAGCGGGAGCCAAGAGACCCAGTACTTC	CASSQVWGSGSQETQYF	TRBD2	TRBJ2-5	NA	TRBV4-1
TGTGCCAGCGAACCGAGGTGGAGGACAGACCTTGGAAACACCATATATTTT	CASEPRWRTDLGNTIYF	NA	TRBJ1-3	NA	TRBV13
TGTGCCAGCTCCCGAGGCACAGGGTCCGCGTACGAGCAGTACTTC	CASSRGTGSAYEQYF	NA	TRBJ2-7	NA	TRBV18
TGTGCCAGCAGTGTTGGGGGGGAAAACTCTGGAAACACCATATATTTT	CASSVGGENSGNTIYF	NA	TRBJ1-3	NA	TRBV6-1
TGTGCCAGCAGGGCAGATCCCGTCACCACCATATATTTT	CASRADPVTTIYF	NA	TRBJ1-3	NA	TRBV2
TGTGCCAGCAGCGTAGACCCAGGGACCAAAAACATTCAGTACTTC	CASSVDPGTKNIQYF	NA	TRBJ2-4	NA	TRBV9
TGTGCCAGCAGCGGAGCTCGGGGGTCCTTAGAGACCCAGTACTTC	CASSGARGSLETQYF	NA	TRBJ2-5	NA	TRBV5-4
TGTGCCAGCAGACCTACAGGAGTTGGAAACACCATATATTTT	CASRPTGVGNTIYF	NA	TRBJ1-3	NA	TRBV7-9
TGCGCCAGCAGCTCAATTAACTCCCTCTCCTACGAGCAGTACTTC	CASSSINSLSYEQYF	NA	TRBJ2-7	few	TRBV5-1